This T cell receptor (beta chain) was captured by sequencing in a study of cytomegalovirus exposure and HLA in healthy donors. Regarding the study as a whole: It was only CMV serostatus that was available as immune exposure information. While the bulk of TCR sequences proved rare, some public TCRs turned up in many donors. In a later analysis, common viral pathogens appeared linked to several of the most significant clusters.

V was cut by 6 bases and J by 1 base, with 18 bases left in between. The CDR3 covers 16 residues. Looked up from germline, CDR1 is MDHEN and CDR2 is SYDVKM. As concerns this clone: What it recognizes is unknown.

PCR used 60 Vbeta primers and 13 Jbeta primers. Sequencing used immunoSEQ multiplex PCR; TCRdb keeps in-frame clones, though not all of them. The sample contains 150,000 to 200,000 clones, 60% to 85% of which appear only once. The genes are TRBV28 and TRBJ1-1; a weak D match, TRBD1 (6 bases). The sequencing sample was made of PBMCs. The source is a female donor in good health and CMV-seronegative. Here the CDR3 DNA reads TGTGCCAGCAGACTCGGGACAAGGGGACCGAACACTGAAGCTTTCTTT. This codes for CASRLGTRGPNTEAFF.